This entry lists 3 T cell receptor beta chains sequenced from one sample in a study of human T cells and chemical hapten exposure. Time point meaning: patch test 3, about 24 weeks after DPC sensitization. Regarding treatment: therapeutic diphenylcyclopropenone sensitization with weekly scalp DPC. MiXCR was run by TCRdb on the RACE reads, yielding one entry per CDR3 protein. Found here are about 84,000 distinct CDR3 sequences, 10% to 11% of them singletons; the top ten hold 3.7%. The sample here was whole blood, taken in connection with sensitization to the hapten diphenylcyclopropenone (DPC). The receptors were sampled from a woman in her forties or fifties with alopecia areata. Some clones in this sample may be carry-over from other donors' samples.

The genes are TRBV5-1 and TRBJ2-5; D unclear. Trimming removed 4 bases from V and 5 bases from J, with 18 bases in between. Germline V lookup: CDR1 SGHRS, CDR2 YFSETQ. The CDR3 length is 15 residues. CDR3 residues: CASSPAGRTEETQYF. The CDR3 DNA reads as TGCGCCAGCAGCCCCGCCGGGCGAACGGAGGAGACCCAGTACTTC. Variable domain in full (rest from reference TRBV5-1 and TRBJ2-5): KAGVTQTPRYLIKTRGQQVTLSCSPISGHRSVSWYQQTPGQGLQFLFEYFSETQRNKGNFPGRFSGRQFSNSRSEMNVSTLELGDSALYLCASSPAGRTEETQYFGPGTRLLVL.

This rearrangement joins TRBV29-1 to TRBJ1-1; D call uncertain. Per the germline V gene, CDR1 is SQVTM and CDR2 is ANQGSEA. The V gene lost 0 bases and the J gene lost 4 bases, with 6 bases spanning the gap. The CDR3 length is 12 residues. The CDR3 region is CSVEDPGTEAFF. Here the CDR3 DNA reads TGCAGCGTTGAAGATCCGGGCACTGAAGCTTTCTTT.

The DNA for the CDR3 is TGCAGCACTTCCGGGACTAGCGGGAGAAATGAGCAGTTCTTC. Translation gives CSTSGTSGRNEQFF. The J gene is TRBJ2-1, the V gene TRBV29-1; 14 bases are shared with TRBD2. V was pared by 8 bases and J by 7 bases, with 7 bases of the junction left unmatched. The germline V gene has CDR1 SQVTM and CDR2 ANQGSEA. There are 14 residues in the CDR3.